What follows describes a single T cell receptor (beta chain). The antigen it recognizes is unknown. No clone much larger than this one lies a single base away; base qualities are absent. The CDR3 numbers 14 residues from cysteine through phenylalanine. This entry keeps only the CDR3 DNA: 42 bases, framed from base 1. CDR1 SGHTS and CDR2 YDEGEE were looked up in the germline V gene. Trimming costs V 2 bases and J 10 bases, and their ends lie 13 bases apart. The record originates from a study of blood T cell repertoires in COVID-19 (dated by TCRdb to the early 2020s). About the full investigation: Samples covering the acute and convalescent phases of COVID-19 were provided by collaborators in the United States, Italy and Spain. The repertoires were released in a freely available public database meant as a resource for research on the immune response to SARS-CoV-2. Sample metadata almost always included a de-identified subject ID, COVID-19 status, age in years and sex. The prospective study material was composed of cDNA or gDNA derived from T cells, B-cell-depleted T cells, or PBMCs. Where HLA class I and class II types were available, the types were taken from metadata supplied by the sample provider, not from assay-based typing. Samples were obtained from the ongoing ImmuneRACE study (first 160 participants) and from 950 to 1,500 subjects provided by 6 global collaborators. Deeply sampled blood TCRbeta repertoires from subjects exposed to, actively infected with, or recovered from COVID-19 were included in the dataset. Broader findings and caveats from the paper: How much clinical and demographic metadata was included differed by source and by participant, and the metadata was provided uncurated.

TCRbeta CDR3 regions were amplified from genomic DNA by means of the immunoSEQ Assay, a bias-controlled multiplex PCR. As for the original processing: The number of nucleated cells in each sample was estimated from the amplification of reference gene primers within the assay. To quantify the absolute abundance of each unique TCRbeta CDR3 rearrangement, sequence reads were collapsed and filtered. Productive Simpson clonality was computed per sample as the square root of Simpson's diversity index over productive rearrangements. TCRdb took over this immuneACCESS table, retaining in-frame rearrangements with V and J assigned. Such tables are incomplete; in checked studies, under half of the missing clones stem from an unresolved V gene, and the remainder is unexplained. The V and J calls and the clone size are those of that table, but D and trimming were determined from the DNA. The sample records hundreds of thousands of clones, roughly 82% of which are singletons. The ten largest clonotypes hold approximately 5% of the sample.

One collaborating source in Seattle enrolled patients while the patients were actively infected and followed the patients over time throughout the course of disease. The collaborating institutions used their own protocols to collect whole blood in K2EDTA tubes. For TCRbeta analysis, collaborators shipped samples in one of three forms: frozen whole blood, isolated PBMCs, or DNA extracted from either of those sample types. The receptor was derived from a woman older than 75 with COVID-19, enrolled during active disease. This sequence uses TRBV5-8 and TRBJ1-6; TRBD1 could be the D gene, as 6 bases match. Sequenced input: peripheral blood. In nucleotide form, the sequence is TGTGCCAGCAGCTTTGGCAGGGGAGACTCACCCCTCCACTTT. This yields the protein CASSFGRGDSPLHF.